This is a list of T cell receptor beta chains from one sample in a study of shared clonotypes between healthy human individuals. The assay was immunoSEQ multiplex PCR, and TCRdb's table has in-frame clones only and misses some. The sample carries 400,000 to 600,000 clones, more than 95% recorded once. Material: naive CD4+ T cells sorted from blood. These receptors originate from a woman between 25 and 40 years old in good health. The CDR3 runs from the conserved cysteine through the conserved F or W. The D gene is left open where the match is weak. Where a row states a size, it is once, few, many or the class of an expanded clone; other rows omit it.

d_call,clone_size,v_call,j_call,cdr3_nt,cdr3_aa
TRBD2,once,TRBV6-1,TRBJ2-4,TGTGCCAGCAGTGAAGCGCTGGGACTAGCGGGGAAAGGAGCCAAAAACATTCAGTACTTC,CASSEALGLAGKGAKNIQYF
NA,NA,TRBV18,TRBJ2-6,TGTGCCAGCTCTGTTAACAGGGCTGGGGCCAACGTCCTGACTTTC,CASSVNRAGANVLTF
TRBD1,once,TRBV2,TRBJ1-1,TGTGCCAGCAGGGCCATATGGGACAGAGGGAACACTGAAGCTTTCTTT,CASRAIWDRGNTEAFF
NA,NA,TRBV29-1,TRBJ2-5,TGCAGCGCTCTGGCAGCACAAGAGACCCAGTACTTC,CSALAAQETQYF
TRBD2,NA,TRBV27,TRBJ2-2,TGTGCCAGCAGTTTAGCGGGAGTCGGGGAGCTGTTTTTT,CASSLAGVGELFF
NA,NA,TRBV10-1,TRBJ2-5,TGCGCCAGCAGTGAGTCCCGTCTTGGTGGTCGGACCCAGTACTTC,CASSESRLGGRTQYF
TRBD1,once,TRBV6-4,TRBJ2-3,TGTGCCAGCAGTGGGGGGGGGACAGGGTTATCAGATACGCAGTATTTT,CASSGGGTGLSDTQYF
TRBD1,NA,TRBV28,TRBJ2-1,TGTGCCAGCAGTTTAGCCGGGACAGGTGCCGATGAGCAGTTCTTC,CASSLAGTGADEQFF
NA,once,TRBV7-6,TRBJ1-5,TGTGCCAGCAGCCCGGGCGGACAGTTCGGCAATCAGCCCCAGCATTTT,CASSPGGQFGNQPQHF
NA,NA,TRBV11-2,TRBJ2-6,TGTGCCAGCAGTCGGATAGGGCGTTCTGGGGCCAACGTCCTGACTTTC,CASSRIGRSGANVLTF
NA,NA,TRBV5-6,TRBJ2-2,TGTGCCAGCAGCTTGTGGGCGGAGAGCGGGGAGCTGTTTTTT,CASSLWAESGELFF
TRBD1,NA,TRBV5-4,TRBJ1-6,TGTGCCAGCAGCCGGGACAGAAGCTCCTATAATTCACCCCTCCACTTT,CASSRDRSSYNSPLHF
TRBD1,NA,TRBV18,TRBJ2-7,TGTGCCAGCTCACCACCGGGACAGGGGCACGAGCAGTACTTC,CASSPPGQGHEQYF
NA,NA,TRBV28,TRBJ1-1,TGTGCCAGCAGTGACCCCGGCTGGGCGAACACTGAAGCTTTCTTT,CASSDPGWANTEAFF
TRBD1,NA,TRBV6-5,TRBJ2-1,TGTGCCAGCAAGGAGGACAGGGGGACCAACAATGAGCAGTTCTTC,CASKEDRGTNNEQFF
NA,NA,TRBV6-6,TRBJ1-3,TGTGCCAGCAGTGGGGGGGATCGCTCTGGAAACACCATATATTTT,CASSGGDRSGNTIYF
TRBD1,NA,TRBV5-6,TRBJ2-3,TGTGCCAGCAGCTTACAGGGGAGAGATACGCAGTATTTT,CASSLQGRDTQYF
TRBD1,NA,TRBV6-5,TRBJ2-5,TGTGCCAGCAGTGGGAGCGGGACAGGGGCAGAGACCCAGTACTTC,CASSGSGTGAETQYF
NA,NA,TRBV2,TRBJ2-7,TGTGCCAGCAGTGACTCGGGGGCCTACTCCTACGAGCAGTACTTC,CASSDSGAYSYEQYF
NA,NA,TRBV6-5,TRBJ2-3,TGTGCCAGCAGTCATGCAGATACGCAGTATTTT,CASSHADTQYF